The rows below give T cell receptor beta chains drawn from one sample of a study of CD8 T cells in Susac syndrome. Using its own MiXCR run on the immunoSEQ multiplex PCR reads, TCRdb lists one record per CDR3 protein. The data contain some 250,000 distinct CDR3 sequences, 96% of them singletons. Source material: CD4+ T cells from PBMCs. The origin of the receptors is a human donor with Susac syndrome. Both conserved end residues are part of each CDR3. The D gene is left open where the match is weak. Rows may omit the clone size; those that give it use once, few, many or a size class.

size	D	V	length	J	DNA	CDR3
-	-	TRBV20-1	13	TRBJ1-1	TGCAGTGCTAGTACATTAATGAACACTGAAGCTTTCTTT	CSASTLMNTEAFF
-	TRBD1	TRBV30	15	TRBJ1-1	TGTGCCTGGACAGGGGGCGGAGGGGATTACGCTGAAGCTTTCTTT	CAWTGGGGDYAEAFF
-	TRBD1	TRBV12-3/TRBV12-4	14	TRBJ1-2	TGTGCCAGCAGTACTAGGACAGGGTTCGACGGCTACACCTTC	CASSTRTGFDGYTF
-	-	TRBV29-1	14	TRBJ1-1	TGCAGCGTCCTGAACCGGGCCCCGCGGGCTGAAGCTTTCTTT	CSVLNRAPRAEAFF
-	TRBD2	TRBV27	13	TRBJ2-5	TGTGCCAGCAGACTAGGGAGGGGAGAGACCCAGTACTTC	CASRLGRGETQYF
-	TRBD2	TRBV5-4	17	TRBJ2-1	TGTGCCAGCAGCTTGGCAACGAGCGGGAGGCTTCGTGGGGAGCAGTTCTTC	CASSLATSGRLRGEQFF
-	-	TRBV12-3/TRBV12-4	14	TRBJ2-1	TGTGCCAGCAGTTTCGGGCTTATCAACAATGAGCAGTTCTTC	CASSFGLINNEQFF
-	-	TRBV20-1	11	TRBJ2-5	TGCAGTGCTAGGTCGGCAGAGACCCAGTACTTC	CSARSAETQYF
-	TRBD1	TRBV29-1	15	TRBJ2-7	TGCAGCGTCGCCGGACAGGGCATAATCTCCTACGAGCAGTACTTC	CSVAGQGIISYEQYF
-	-	TRBV7-3	13	TRBJ2-1	TGTGCCAGCAGCTTATTAGATTACCATGAGCAGTTCTTC	CASSLLDYHEQFF
-	-	TRBV6-5	12	TRBJ2-2	TGTGCCAGCAGTTACCGCGGCGGGGAGCTGTTTTTT	CASSYRGGELFF
-	TRBD2	TRBV28	20	TRBJ2-4	TGTGCCAGCACACAAAGTGGGACTAGCGGGAGGTACTCCACCCGAAACATTCAGTACTTC	CASTQSGTSGRYSTRNIQYF
-	TRBD1	TRBV30	12	TRBJ1-1	TGTGCCGTGGACAGGGGAAAGACTGAAGCTTTCTTT	CAVDRGKTEAFF
-	TRBD1	TRBV27	14	TRBJ1-2	TGTGCCAGCAGTAGGGACAGCCCCTCGGGTGGCTACACCTTC	CASSRDSPSGGYTF
-	-	TRBV24-1	15	TRBJ2-1	TGTGCCACCAGTGATTCGCGGGCCTCCTACAATGAGCAGTTCTTC	CATSDSRASYNEQFF
-	-	TRBV12-3/TRBV12-4	14	TRBJ2-5	TGTGCCAGCCGGGGATTACAGTGGGAAGAGACCCAGTACTTC	CASRGLQWEETQYF
once	TRBD1	TRBV2	14	TRBJ2-5	TGTGCCAGCAGTACCGACAGGGGTGAAGAGACCCAGTACTTC	CASSTDRGEETQYF
once	-	TRBV28	12	TRBJ1-4	TGTGCCAGCACAGGGGTGGGTGAAAAACTGTTTTTT	CASTGVGEKLFF
few	-	TRBV3-1	14	TRBJ2-7	TGTGCCAGCAGCCAGGGGCCGAGCTCCTACGAGCAGTACTTC	CASSQGPSSYEQYF
once	-	TRBV23-1	15	TRBJ1-1	TGCGCCAGCAGTCAATCGACGGGTTGTTGCACTGAAGCTTTCTTT	CASSQSTGCCTEAFF
-	-	TRBV14	14	TRBJ2-2	TGTGCCAGCAGCCGGGTTACGAACACCGGGGAGCTGTTTTTT	CASSRVTNTGELFF
-	TRBD1	TRBV29-1	14	TRBJ1-2	TGCAGCGTTGCCCGGGACAGGGGTGTGAGGGGCTACACCTTC	CSVARDRGVRGYTF
-	-	TRBV29-1	12	TRBJ2-7	TGCAGCGTCGGGGACGGATCCTACGAGCAGTACTTC	CSVGDGSYEQYF
-	TRBD2	TRBV30	14	TRBJ2-3	TGTGCCTGGAAACTAGCGGGAGCCTCAGATACGCAGTATTTT	CAWKLAGASDTQYF
-	-	TRBV7-9	14	TRBJ1-1	TGTGCCAGCCTATATGAATCCGACCCCACTGAAGCTTTCTTT	CASLYESDPTEAFF
once	-	TRBV11-2	15	TRBJ2-1	TGTGCCAGCAGCCCCCCAGGGACCTCCTACAATGAGCAGTTCTTC	CASSPPGTSYNEQFF
-	TRBD2	TRBV6-2/TRBV6-3	15	TRBJ2-3	TGTGCCAGCAGTTCACGACTAGCGGGAGTCGATACGCAGTATTTT	CASSSRLAGVDTQYF
-	TRBD2	TRBV20-1	14	TRBJ2-1	TGCAGTGCTAGTGTAGCGGGAGGTGTCTATGAGCAGTTCTTC	CSASVAGGVYEQFF
-	TRBD1	TRBV29-1	11	TRBJ2-1	TGCAGCGTTTGGACAGGCGTAGAGCAGTTCTTC	CSVWTGVEQFF
-	TRBD2	TRBV11-2	18	TRBJ2-7	TGTGCCAGCAGCTCTCCGGAGACTCAGCGGGGGCCAGCCTACGAGCAGTACTTC	CASSSPETQRGPAYEQYF
-	TRBD2	TRBV12-3/TRBV12-4	16	TRBJ2-3	TGTGCCAGCAGTTTCGGGCTAGCGGGAGTAACGAGTACGCAGTATTTT	CASSFGLAGVTSTQYF
-	TRBD1	TRBV19	14	TRBJ2-1	TGTGCCAGTAGTGCCCGGGACAGAGACAATGAGCAGTTCTTC	CASSARDRDNEQFF
-	TRBD1	TRBV29-1	12	TRBJ1-1	TGCAGCGTTGGGGACTCAGGGGGTTTAGCTTTCTTT	CSVGDSGGLAFF
-	TRBD1	TRBV29-1	12	TRBJ2-7	TGCAGCGTCGGGACAGGGGGCTCCTCGGTATACTTC	CSVGTGGSSVYF
-	TRBD1	TRBV12-3/TRBV12-4	12	TRBJ2-7	TGTGCCAGCACCCGGGACAGGGAAAGGCAGTACTTC	CASTRDRERQYF
-	-	TRBV30	11	TRBJ1-1	TGTGCCTGGAGTGACAGGGCCGAAGCTTTCTTT	CAWSDRAEAFF
-	-	TRBV18	14	TRBJ2-5	TGTGCCAGCTCAGGCGGCTGGGGCCAAGAGACCCAGTACTTC	CASSGGWGQETQYF
-	TRBD1	TRBV20-1	14	TRBJ2-7	TGCAGTGCTCGGACAGGGACAGGAGGGGGCGAGCAGTACTTC	CSARTGTGGGEQYF
-	-	TRBV6-6	12	TRBJ2-1	TGTGCCAGCAGGGACACCTACAATGAGCAGTTCTTC	CASRDTYNEQFF
-	-	TRBV5-1	13	TRBJ2-1	TGCGCCTCTCGGGGTACTAGTAACCATGAGCAGTTCTTC	CASRGTSNHEQFF
-	TRBD2	TRBV3-1	18	TRBJ2-1	TGTGCCAGCAGCCATGGGGGCTCGGGACTAGCGGTATACAATGAGCAGTTCTTC	CASSHGGSGLAVYNEQFF
-	-	TRBV14	14	TRBJ1-5	TGTGCCAGCAGAATCACAGGGAGCAATCAGCCCCAGCATTTT	CASRITGSNQPQHF
-	-	TRBV10-3	13	TRBJ2-6	TGTGCCATCAGTGTGCCAAGGGCCAACGTCCTGACTTTC	CAISVPRANVLTF
-	TRBD2	TRBV5-1	16	TRBJ2-3	TGCGCCAGCAGCTTGGAAGCGGGATATACCACAGATACGCAGTATTTT	CASSLEAGYTTDTQYF
-	-	TRBV29-1	13	TRBJ2-3	TGCAGCGTTGACGCGACTACCACAGATACGCAGTATTTT	CSVDATTTDTQYF
-	-	TRBV20-1	16	TRBJ2-7	TGCAGTGCTAGTGGGGACTTCCCCGGGGGCTCCTACGAGCAGTACTTC	CSASGDFPGGSYEQYF
-	TRBD2	TRBV28	16	TRBJ2-1	TGTGCCAGCACCGGGGGAGGGACTAGCGGCCACAATGAGCAGTTCTTC	CASTGGGTSGHNEQFF
-	-	TRBV15	12	TRBJ2-1	TGTGCCAGCTCGAGGATGGAGAATGAGCAGTTCTTC	CASSRMENEQFF
-	TRBD2	TRBV15	16	TRBJ2-1	TGTGCCACCAGCAGGGCCCCGGGACTAGCGGGCGGCGAGCAGTTCTTC	CATSRAPGLAGGEQFF